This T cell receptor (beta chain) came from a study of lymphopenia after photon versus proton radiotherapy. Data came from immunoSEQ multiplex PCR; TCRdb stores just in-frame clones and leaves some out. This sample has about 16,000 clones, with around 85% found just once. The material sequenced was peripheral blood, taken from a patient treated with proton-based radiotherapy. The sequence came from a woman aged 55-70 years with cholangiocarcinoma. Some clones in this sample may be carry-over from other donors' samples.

DNA of the CDR3: TGTGCCAGCAGTACGGGACAGACGCTCTATGGCTACACCTTC. Translated, it gives CASSTGQTLYGYTF. The chain couples TRBV27 to TRBJ1-2, with 7 bases that match TRBD1. With 5 bases clipped from V and 4 bases from J, the junction kept 7 bases outside the gene matches. This CDR3 is 14 amino acids long. CDR1 is MNHEY, CDR2 SMNVEV, per germline (reference sequence).